The 17 T cell receptor beta chains below all came from one sample that was sequenced in a study of cytomegalovirus exposure and HLA in healthy donors. With 60 Vbeta and 13 Jbeta primers, the PCR was carried out. Profiled with immunoSEQ multiplex PCR; TCRdb holds only in-frame clones, not every one. The table lists fewer than 200,000 clones, 60% to 85% of them singletons. Sequencing was performed on PBMCs. The receptors stem from a woman aged 45-65 years in good health and CMV-seropositive.

This clone was seen at least ten times. V gene TRBV15 combines with J gene TRBJ2-6, with a tentative D call TRBD1 (6 bases). The CDR3 consists of 17 residues. V lost 0 bases, J lost 3 bases, and 12 bases lay in between. Germline V gives CDR1 LNHNV, CDR2 YYDKDF (reference sequence). The CDR3 nucleotides read TGTGCCACCAGCAGAGAGGCAGGGGTCAGTGGGGCCAACGTCCTGACTTTC. This codes for CATSREAGVSGANVLTF.

CDR3 DNA: TGTGCCAGCAGCAGGGGCTTTTCTATTGAAGCTTTCTTT. Translation: CASSRGFSIEAFF. The V gene is TRBV6-1, the J gene TRBJ1-1, with D possibly TRBD1 on 6 matching bases. Germline CDR1 and CDR2: MNHNS and SASEGT. The CDR3 is 13 residues long. Trimming pared 6 bases from V and 7 bases from J, leaving 15 bases between.

The CDR3 DNA is TGTGCCTGGAGTGGACAGAAATATAACTATGGCTACACCTTC. It is translated as CAWSGQKYNYGYTF. This rearrangement joins TRBV30 to TRBJ1-2, with a possible D match to TRBD1 (5 bases). The CDR3 spans 14 residues. The ends were cut back, 1 base at V and 1 base at J, with 10 bases in the middle. Per germline, CDR1 GTSNPN and CDR2 SVGIG (reference sequence).

This clone came up a few times. The J gene is TRBJ1-1, the V gene TRBV27; D gene ambiguous. This CDR3 is built from 13 residues. Trimming stripped 3 bases from V and 2 bases from J, with 7 bases between. CDR1 and CDR2 (germline): MNHEY, SMNVEV (reference sequence). CDR3 nucleotide sequence: TGTGCCAGCAGTTTCTACCGAAACACTGAAGCTTTCTTT. Its translation: CASSFYRNTEAFF.

The chain employs TRBV7-8 and TRBJ2-7; 11 bases fit TRBD1. Germline trimming cut 3 bases from V and 5 bases from J; bases unmatched to any gene: 12. The CDR3 contains 17 residues. Germline CDR1 and CDR2: SGHVS and FQNEAQ. The CDR3 here is CASSLRDRGIISHEQYF. DNA for the CDR3: TGTGCCAGCAGCTTGCGGGACAGGGGGATAATAAGTCACGAGCAGTACTTC.

This clone was counted a single time. The chain links TRBV7-3 to TRBJ2-1; 9 nucleotides line up with TRBD1. The CDR3 loop spans 14 amino acids. From germline, CDR1 is SGHTA and CDR2 FQGTGA. Trimming removed 5 bases from V and 6 bases from J; junction bases left unmatched: 5. This CDR3 is CASSTKTGGNEQFF. CDR3 DNA: TGTGCCAGCAGCACCAAGACAGGGGGCAATGAGCAGTTCTTC.

The genes are TRBV14 and TRBJ2-3; D gene uncertain. Germline assignment: CDR1 SGHDN and CDR2 FVKESK. Trimming stripped 6 bases from V and 7 bases from J, with 8 bases between. This CDR3 is built from 11 residues. CDR3 nucleotide sequence: TGTGCCAGCAGTTTGAGCTATACGCAGTATTTT. As protein: CASSLSYTQYF.

The genes are TRBV9 and TRBJ1-4; 7 nucleotides match TRBD1. Germline V lookup: CDR1 SGDLS, CDR2 YYNGEE. CDR3 length: 16 amino acids. Germline trimming cut 0 bases from V and 3 bases from J; bases unmatched to any gene: 5. CDR3 DNA sequence: TGTGCCAGCAGCGTAGGTGACAGGGCTCCTAATGAAAAACTGTTTTTT. This translates into CASSVGDRAPNEKLFF.

V usage is TRBV4-1 and J usage is TRBJ2-1; 9 bases are shared with TRBD2. Looked up from germline, CDR1 is MGHRA and CDR2 is YSYEKL. The CDR3 contains 15 residues. J gave up 6 bases and V 4 bases, and 7 bases lay outside the gene matches. CDR3 sequence reads: CASSPRRGGGNEQFF. As DNA, the CDR3 is TGCGCCAGCAGCCCCCGGCGGGGGGGCGGCAATGAGCAGTTCTTC.

The chain recombines TRBV25-1 with TRBJ1-6; a weak D match, TRBD1 (6 bases). The CDR3 runs to 15 residues. Germline V gene lookup returns CDR1 MGHDK and CDR2 SYGVNS. Trimming left V 5 bases short and J 7 bases short, with 15 bases between. The chain's CDR3 is CASSKTGLGNSPLHF. DNA of the CDR3: TGTGCCAGCAGTAAAACAGGGCTAGGAAATTCACCCCTCCACTTT.

The genes are TRBV5-1 and TRBJ2-1, with TRBD1 matching over 7 bases. The CDR3 totals 15 residues. V dropped 4 bases and J dropped 3; count of bases not matched to a gene: 7. Germline loops: CDR1 SGHRS, CDR2 YFSETQ. CDR3 protein: CASSPGTADYNEQFF. For the CDR3, the DNA is TGCGCCAGCAGCCCCGGGACAGCCGACTACAATGAGCAGTTCTTC.

V usage is TRBV5-1 and J usage is TRBJ2-7; 12 nucleotides align to TRBD2. The V segment lost 4 bases and the J segment 3 bases; nucleotides outside the gene matches: 8. The CDR3 length is 16 residues. From germline, CDR1 is SGHRS and CDR2 YFSETQ. This CDR3 reads CASSAEKGLAGYEQYF. CDR3 nucleotide sequence: TGCGCCAGCAGCGCAGAGAAGGGACTAGCGGGCTACGAGCAGTACTTC.

The chain links TRBV5-1 to TRBJ2-2; D possibly corresponds to TRBD1 (5 bases). Germline V gives CDR1 SGHRS, CDR2 YFSETQ. V was cut by 3 bases and J by 7 bases, with 16 bases left in between. This CDR3 has 15 residues. The CDR3: CASSYAMGQDGELFF. In DNA form, the CDR3 reads TGCGCCAGCAGCTACGCAATGGGGCAGGACGGGGAGCTGTTTTTT.

The J gene is TRBJ2-1, the V gene TRBV5-6; TRBD2 matches 14 bases. After removal of 4 bases from V and 3 bases from J, the junction contained 6 bases not matched to a gene. This CDR3 is 17 amino acids long. From germline, CDR1 is SGHDT and CDR2 YYEEEE. CDR3 protein: CASSQGLAGVFYNEQFF. CDR3 coding DNA: TGTGCCAGCAGCCAGGGACTAGCGGGGGTTTTCTACAATGAGCAGTTCTTC.

CDR3 amino acids: CASSRDRGPEQYF. The CDR3 nucleotides read TGCGCCAGCAGCCGGGACAGGGGGCCCGAGCAGTACTTC. V gene TRBV5-1 combines with J gene TRBJ2-7; 12 nucleotides line up with TRBD1. The CDR3 covers 13 residues. After removal of 4 bases from V and 6 bases from J, the junction contained 2 bases not matched to a gene. Germline V gene sequence: CDR1 SGHRS, CDR2 YFSETQ. The variable domain in full, with the rest retrieved from reference TRBV5-1 and TRBJ2-7, is KAGVTQTPRYLIKTRGQQVTLSCSPISGHRSVSWYQQTPGQGLQFLFEYFSETQRNKGNFPGRFSGRQFSNSRSEMNVSTLELGDSALYLCASSRDRGPEQYFGPGTRLTVT.

This chain connects TRBV11-2 to TRBJ2-7, with 7 bases that match TRBD1. CDR1 and CDR2 from the germline V gene are SGHAT and FQNNGV. J gave up 2 bases and V 3 bases, and 4 bases lay outside the gene matches. This CDR3 has 14 residues. CDR3 residues: CASSLDRRTYEQYF. CDR3 coding DNA: TGTGCCAGCAGCTTGGACAGGCGTACCTACGAGCAGTACTTC.

This chain links TRBV5-1 with TRBJ2-2; D perhaps matches TRBD1 (6 bases). The germline V gene encodes CDR1 SGHRS and CDR2 YFSETQ. V was cut by 7 bases and J by 0 bases, with 7 bases left in between. CDR3 length: 13 residues. The CDR3: CASGQTNTGELFF. CDR3 nucleotides: TGCGCCAGCGGACAGACGAACACCGGGGAGCTGTTTTTT. The complete variable domain, with remaining parts taken from reference TRBV5-1 and TRBJ2-2, reads KAGVTQTPRYLIKTRGQQVTLSCSPISGHRSVSWYQQTPGQGLQFLFEYFSETQRNKGNFPGRFSGRQFSNSRSEMNVSTLELGDSALYLCASGQTNTGELFFGEGSRLTVL.